The 15 T cell receptor beta chains given below trace back to one sample, sequenced in a study of T-cell memory formation after mild COVID-19. TCRdb recomputed calls from the 5' RACE reads with MiXCR, one row per CDR3 protein. The repertoire holds more than 300,000 distinct CDR3 sequences, with 12% to 15% as singletons. Sample: PBMCs or a T cell subset sorted from them (not recorded which). The receptor set was obtained from a man aged 18 to 30 who had mild COVID-19 (a few samples of this study predate the infection). Cell type and time point are not known.

There are many counts of this clonotype. The chain uses TRBV12-3 or TRBV12-4 and TRBJ2-3; the match to TRBD2 covers 8 bases. V dropped 8 bases and J dropped 3; count of bases not matched to a gene: 7. This CDR3 is 14 amino acids long. The CDR3 region is CASALGGGTDTQYF. The CDR3 nucleotides are TGTGCCAGCGCTCTCGGGGGGGGGACAGATACGCAGTATTTT.

The chain has TRBV5-7 and TRBJ1-6, with 7 positions matching TRBD1. TRBV5-7 is given ORF status, its function remaining uncertain. The CDR3 sequence is 16 residues long. Trimming at V came to 3 bases and at J to 12 bases, leaving 15 bases not matched to a gene. Here the CDR3 reads CASSSSPRQGGKPLHF. The CDR3 coding sequence is TGTGCCAGCAGCTCCAGTCCCCGGCAGGGGGGGAAACCCCTCCACTTT.

There are a few counts of this clonotype. The chain carries TRBV24-1 and TRBJ2-1, with 7 bases lining up with TRBD1. V lost 2 bases, J lost 5 bases, and 2 bases stayed unmatched. The CDR3 has 14 residues. The germline CDR1 and CDR2 sequences are KGHDR and SFDVKD. CDR3 in DNA: TGTGCCACCAGTGATTCCGGGACAGACAATGAGCAGTTCTTC. The encoded protein is CATSDSGTDNEQFF.

This clonotype showed up just a few times. The V call is TRBV12-3 or TRBV12-4, the J call TRBJ1-2; TRBD1 matches at 10 bases. The CDR3 has 16 residues. The V segment lost 5 bases and the J segment 6 bases; nucleotides outside the gene matches: 12. As DNA, the CDR3 is TGTGCCAGCAGTAACGAGGGACAGGGGATCCTTCATGGCTACACCTTC. The encoded protein is CASSNEGQGILHGYTF.

This clonotype was counted only a few times. This chain connects TRBV6-1 to TRBJ2-3, with D unresolved. Germline CDR1 is MNHNS and CDR2 is SASEGT. The CDR3 totals 15 residues. Trimming left V 5 bases short and J 4 bases short, with 16 bases between. CDR3: CASSPKNPAADTQYF. The DNA of the CDR3 is TGTGCCAGCAGTCCTAAGAACCCCGCTGCAGATACGCAGTATTTT.

This clonotype was detected only a few times. Here the CDR3 DNA reads TGTGCCAGCAGCTTGTGGGGTAGAAACTATGGCTACACCTTC. As protein: CASSLWGRNYGYTF. The genes are TRBV5-5 and TRBJ1-2; D not resolved. Germline V gives CDR1 SGHKS, CDR2 YYEKEE (reference sequence). Trimming took 1 base from V and 2 from J, leaving 9 bases between them. The CDR3 runs 14 residues.

This clonotype was seen a handful of times. V usage is TRBV29-1 and J usage is TRBJ1-2; the D is unclear. V was cut by 5 bases and J by 4 bases, with 8 bases left in between. The CDR3 is 11 amino acids. CDR1 SQVTM and CDR2 ANQGSEA come from the germline V gene. The CDR3 sequence is CSVTTVYGYTF. Written as DNA, the CDR3 is TGCAGCGTTACGACTGTCTATGGCTACACCTTC.

In this sample, this clonotype turned up a few times. V gene TRBV20-1 combines with J gene TRBJ2-1, with D perhaps TRBD2 (5 bases). Germline lookup yields CDR1 DFQATT and CDR2 SNEGSKA (reference sequence). The CDR3 extends over 13 amino acids. Trimming removed 6 bases at V and 8 bases at J, with 17 bases between. DNA of the CDR3: TGCAGTGCGAGGGAACTAGGGCTGTATGAGCAGTTCTTC. Its protein is CSARELGLYEQFF.

The chain carries TRBV4-3 and TRBJ2-5, with D perhaps being TRBD1 or TRBD2 (5 bases each). V dropped 4 bases and J dropped 5 bases, with 11 bases sitting between them. CDR1 and CDR2 (germline): LGHNA, YSLEER. This CDR3 comprises 13 residues. The CDR3 nucleotides read TGCGCCAGCAGCCGGGGACCTCTGGAGACCCAGTACTTC. This encodes CASSRGPLETQYF.

This rearrangement joins TRBV5-1 to TRBJ1-4, with no clear D. This CDR3 spans 13 amino acids. Per the germline V gene, CDR1 is SGHRS and CDR2 is YFSETQ. V lost 5 bases to trimming and J lost 5 bases, with 10 bases between them. The CDR3 nucleotides read TGCGCCAGCAGACCGGTGTCCAATGAAAAACTGTTTTTT. Translation gives CASRPVSNEKLFF.

This clonotype has a handful of counts. The chain employs TRBV6-2 or TRBV6-3 and TRBJ2-1; D is perhaps TRBD2 (6 bases). Between the trimmed V and J ends, which lost 9 bases and 0 bases, there was a span of 9 bases. The CDR3 extends over 13 amino acids. Germline V gene sequence: CDR1 MNHEY, CDR2 SVGEGT. The CDR3 DNA reads as TGTGCCAGTGAGGACTACTCCTACAATGAGCAGTTCTTC. Protein product: CASEDYSYNEQFF.

V gene TRBV5-1 combines with J gene TRBJ2-2; the match to TRBD1 covers 8 bases. The ends lost 3 bases at V and 0 bases at J; junction bases unmatched: 4. The CDR3 extends over 16 amino acids. Per germline, CDR1 SGHRS and CDR2 YFSETQ. The CDR3 loop reads CASSSGTGSNTGELFF. In DNA, the CDR3 is TGCGCCAGCAGCTCAGGGACAGGCTCGAACACCGGGGAGCTGTTTTTT.

This clonotype was detected a few times. The chain is built from TRBV6-2 or TRBV6-3 and TRBJ2-7, with no clear D. The V gene lost 3 bases and the J gene lost 5 bases, with 5 bases spanning the gap. The germline gives CDR1 MNHEY, CDR2 SVGEGT. The CDR3 loop spans 11 amino acids. CDR3 in amino acids: CASSYADEQYF. The DNA for the CDR3 is TGTGCCAGCAGTTATGCGGACGAGCAGTACTTC.

This clonotype was recorded a few times. The gene calls are TRBV6-5 and TRBJ1-6; D is perhaps TRBD1 (5 bases). V lost 2 bases, J lost 5 bases, and 10 bases lay in between. The CDR3 is 15 residues long. The germline CDR1 and CDR2 sequences are MNHEY and SVGAGI. The chain's CDR3 is CASSYGGGNNSPLHF. Written as DNA, the CDR3 is TGTGCCAGCAGTTACGGGGGGGGAAATAATTCACCCCTCCACTTT.

This clonotype has only a few counts. The chain is built from TRBV6-2 or TRBV6-3 and TRBJ2-7; 12 positions match TRBD2. The CDR3 sequence is 13 residues long. The V and J ends lost 6 bases and 8 bases, in that order; junction bases with no gene match: 5. Per germline, CDR1 MNHEY and CDR2 SVGEGT. The CDR3 sequence is CASRRLAGDKQYV. The CDR3 DNA is TGTGCCAGCAGGAGACTAGCGGGGGATAAGCAGTACGTC.